This T cell receptor beta chain was sequenced in a study of cytomegalovirus exposure and HLA in healthy donors. Study context: In an early release, HLA-typed donors contributed roughly 85 million unique TCR sequences.

On this clone: Its antigen is undetermined. One end of the junction does not line up with germline, which may come from a read error.

General study results and limits: The authors excluded some V segments, including TRBV6-2 and TRBV6-3, as indistinguishable. Later analysis identified a missense DCLRE1C variant that was linked to TCR beta V- and J-gene trimming.

PCR primers comprised 60 Vbeta and 13 Jbeta primers. Using immunoSEQ multiplex PCR, the repertoire was profiled, and TCRdb retains in-frame clones only, with some absent. The table shows 65,000 to 90,000 clones, with 70% to 85% occurring only once. The CDR3 has 12 residues. Germline loops: CDR1 SEHNR, CDR2 FQNEAQ (reference sequence). This TCR derives from a man aged 25-45 years in good health and CMV-seronegative. The genes are TRBV7-9 and TRBJ2-7; D call uncertain. Sequences were obtained from PBMCs. The CDR3 DNA reads TGTTCCAGCAGCTTTTCAACTGACGAGCAGTACTTC. This gives the protein CSSSFSTDEQYF.